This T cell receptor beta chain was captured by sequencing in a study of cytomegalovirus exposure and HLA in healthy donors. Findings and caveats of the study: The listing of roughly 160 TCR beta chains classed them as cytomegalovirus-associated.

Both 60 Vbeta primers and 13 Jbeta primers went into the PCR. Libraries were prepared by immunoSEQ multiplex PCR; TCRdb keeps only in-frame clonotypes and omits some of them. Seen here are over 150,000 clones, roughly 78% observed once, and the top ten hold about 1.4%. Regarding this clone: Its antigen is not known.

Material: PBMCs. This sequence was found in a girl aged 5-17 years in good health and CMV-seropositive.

The CDR3 nucleotides read TGTGCCAGCAGCCTAAGGGACAGGGCGAATAATTCACCCCTCCACTTT. Protein sequence: CASSLRDRANNSPLHF. This chain joins TRBV2 and TRBJ1-6; 9 bases map to TRBD1. V lost 6 bases to trimming and J lost 5 bases; unmatched junction nucleotides: 8. In germline, CDR1 is SNHLY, CDR2 FYNNEI. This CDR3 is 16 amino acids long.